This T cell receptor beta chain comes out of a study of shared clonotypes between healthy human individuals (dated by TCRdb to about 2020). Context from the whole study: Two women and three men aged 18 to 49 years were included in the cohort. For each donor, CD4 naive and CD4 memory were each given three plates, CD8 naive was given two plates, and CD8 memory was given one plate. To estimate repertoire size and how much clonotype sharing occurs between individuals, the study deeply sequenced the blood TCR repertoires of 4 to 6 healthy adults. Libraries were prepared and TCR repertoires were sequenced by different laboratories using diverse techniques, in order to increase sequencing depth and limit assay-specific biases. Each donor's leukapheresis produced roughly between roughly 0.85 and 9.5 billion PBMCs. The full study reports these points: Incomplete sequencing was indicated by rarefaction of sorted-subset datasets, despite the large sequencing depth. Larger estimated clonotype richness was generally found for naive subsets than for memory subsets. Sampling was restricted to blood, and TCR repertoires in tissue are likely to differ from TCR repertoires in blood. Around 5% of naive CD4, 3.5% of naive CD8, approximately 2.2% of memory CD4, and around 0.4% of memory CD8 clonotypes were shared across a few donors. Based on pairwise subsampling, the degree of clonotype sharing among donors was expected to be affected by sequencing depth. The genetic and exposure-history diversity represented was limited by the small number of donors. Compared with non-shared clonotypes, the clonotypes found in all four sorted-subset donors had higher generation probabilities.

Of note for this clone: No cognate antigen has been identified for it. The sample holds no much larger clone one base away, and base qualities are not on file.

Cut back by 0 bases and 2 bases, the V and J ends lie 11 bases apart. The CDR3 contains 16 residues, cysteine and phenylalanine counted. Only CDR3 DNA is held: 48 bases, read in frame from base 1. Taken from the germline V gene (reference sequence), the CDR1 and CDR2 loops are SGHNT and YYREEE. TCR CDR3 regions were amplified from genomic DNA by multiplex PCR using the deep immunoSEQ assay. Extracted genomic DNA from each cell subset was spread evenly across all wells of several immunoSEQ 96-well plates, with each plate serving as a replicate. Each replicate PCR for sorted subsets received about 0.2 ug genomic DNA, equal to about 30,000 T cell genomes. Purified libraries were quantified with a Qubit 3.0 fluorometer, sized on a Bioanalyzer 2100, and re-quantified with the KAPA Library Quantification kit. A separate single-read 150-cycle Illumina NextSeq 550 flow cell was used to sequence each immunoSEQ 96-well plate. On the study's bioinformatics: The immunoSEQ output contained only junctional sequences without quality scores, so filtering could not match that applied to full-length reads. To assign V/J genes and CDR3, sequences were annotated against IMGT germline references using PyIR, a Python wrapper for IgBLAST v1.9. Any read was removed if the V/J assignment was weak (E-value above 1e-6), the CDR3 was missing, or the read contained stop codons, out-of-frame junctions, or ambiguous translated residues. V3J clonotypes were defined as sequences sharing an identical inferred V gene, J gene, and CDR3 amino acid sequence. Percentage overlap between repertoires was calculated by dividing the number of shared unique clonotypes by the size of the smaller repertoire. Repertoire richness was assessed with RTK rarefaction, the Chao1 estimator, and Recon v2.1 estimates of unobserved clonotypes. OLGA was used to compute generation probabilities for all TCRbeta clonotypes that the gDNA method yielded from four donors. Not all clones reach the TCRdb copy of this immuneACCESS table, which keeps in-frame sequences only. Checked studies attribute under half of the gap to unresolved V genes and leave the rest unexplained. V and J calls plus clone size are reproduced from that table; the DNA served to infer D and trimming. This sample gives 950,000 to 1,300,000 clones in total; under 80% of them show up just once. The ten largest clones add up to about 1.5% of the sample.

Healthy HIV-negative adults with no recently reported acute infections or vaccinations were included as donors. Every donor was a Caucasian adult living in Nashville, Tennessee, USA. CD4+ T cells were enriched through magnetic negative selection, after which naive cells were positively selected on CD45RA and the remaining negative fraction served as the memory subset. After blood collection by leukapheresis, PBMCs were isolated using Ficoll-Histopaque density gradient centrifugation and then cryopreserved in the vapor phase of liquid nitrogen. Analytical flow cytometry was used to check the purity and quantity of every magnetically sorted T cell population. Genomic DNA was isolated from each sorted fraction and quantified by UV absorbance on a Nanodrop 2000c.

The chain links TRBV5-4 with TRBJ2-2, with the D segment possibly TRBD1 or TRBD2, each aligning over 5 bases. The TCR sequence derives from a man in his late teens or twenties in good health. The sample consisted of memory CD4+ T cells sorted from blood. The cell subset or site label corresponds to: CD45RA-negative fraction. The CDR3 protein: CASSLARGPNTGELFF. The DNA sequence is TGTGCCAGCAGCTTGGCCCGGGGACCTAACACCGGGGAGCTGTTTTTT.